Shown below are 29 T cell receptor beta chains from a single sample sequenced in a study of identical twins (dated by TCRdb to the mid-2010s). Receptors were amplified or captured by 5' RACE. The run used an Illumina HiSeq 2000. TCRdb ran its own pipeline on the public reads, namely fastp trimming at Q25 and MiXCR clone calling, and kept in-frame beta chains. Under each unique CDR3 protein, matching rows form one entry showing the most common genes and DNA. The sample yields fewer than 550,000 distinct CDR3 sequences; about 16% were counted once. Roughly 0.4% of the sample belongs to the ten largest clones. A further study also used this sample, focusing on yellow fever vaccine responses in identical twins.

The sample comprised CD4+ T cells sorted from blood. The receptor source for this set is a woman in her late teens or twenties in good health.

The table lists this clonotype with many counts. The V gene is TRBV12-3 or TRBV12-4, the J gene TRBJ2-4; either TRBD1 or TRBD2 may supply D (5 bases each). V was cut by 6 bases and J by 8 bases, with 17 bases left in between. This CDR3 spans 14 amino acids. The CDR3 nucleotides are TGTGCCAGCAGCCGAAGCGGTTCCAGGGACATTCAGTACTTC. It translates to CASSRSGSRDIQYF.

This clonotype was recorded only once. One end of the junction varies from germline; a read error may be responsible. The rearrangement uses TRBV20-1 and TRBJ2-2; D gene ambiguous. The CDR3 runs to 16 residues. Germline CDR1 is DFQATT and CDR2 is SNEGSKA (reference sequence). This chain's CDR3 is CCASSPSELGTGELFF. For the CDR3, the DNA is TGCTGTGCTTCCTCCCCCTCGGAATTGGGGACCGGGGAGCTGTTTTTT.

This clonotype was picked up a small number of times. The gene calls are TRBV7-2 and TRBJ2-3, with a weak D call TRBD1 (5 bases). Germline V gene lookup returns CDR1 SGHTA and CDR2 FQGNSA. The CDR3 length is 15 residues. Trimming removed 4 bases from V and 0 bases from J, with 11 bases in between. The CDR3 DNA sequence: TGTGCCAGCAGCTCCCCTGGGGCGAGCACAGATACGCAGTATTTT. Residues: CASSSPGASTDTQYF.

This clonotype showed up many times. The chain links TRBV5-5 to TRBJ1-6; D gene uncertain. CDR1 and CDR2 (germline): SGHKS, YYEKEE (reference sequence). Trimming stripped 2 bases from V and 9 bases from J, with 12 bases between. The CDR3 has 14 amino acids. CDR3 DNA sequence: TGTGCCAGCAGCTTCGTCACACCGGGTTCACCCCTCCACTTT. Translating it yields CASSFVTPGSPLHF.

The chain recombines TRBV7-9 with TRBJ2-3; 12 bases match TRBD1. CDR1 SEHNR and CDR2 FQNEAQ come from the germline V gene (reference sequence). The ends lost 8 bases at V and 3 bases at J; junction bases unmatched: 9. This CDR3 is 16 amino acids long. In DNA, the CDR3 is TGTGCCAGCCCCAAGGGGGGACAGGGGGCAACAGATACGCAGTATTTT. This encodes CASPKGGQGATDTQYF.

The CDR3 region has the DNA TGTGCCAGCAGTGAAGCGGCACGGCTGAACACTGAAGCTTTCTTT. Translating it yields CASSEAARLNTEAFF. The chain couples TRBV2 to TRBJ1-1; the D is unclear. CDR3 length equals 15 residues. Between the trimmed V and J ends, which lost 0 bases and 0 bases, there was a span of 8 bases. CDR1 and CDR2 from the germline V gene are SNHLY and FYNNEI.

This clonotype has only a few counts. The CDR3 region has the DNA TGTGCCAGCAGTGTCAGGGGAATTAATGAAAAACTGTTTTTT. Amino acids: CASSVRGINEKLFF. The V and J genes are TRBV2 and TRBJ1-4, with TRBD1 as a possible D gene (6 bases). Germline CDR1 reads SNHLY; CDR2 reads FYNNEI. The CDR3 is 14 residues long. Trimming cost V 4 bases and J 4 bases, with 10 bases left between them.

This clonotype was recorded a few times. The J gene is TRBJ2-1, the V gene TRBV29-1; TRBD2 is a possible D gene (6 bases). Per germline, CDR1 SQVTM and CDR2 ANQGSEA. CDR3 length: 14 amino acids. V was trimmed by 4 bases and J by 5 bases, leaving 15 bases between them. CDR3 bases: TGCAGCGTTGTATTCGGGACTCACAACAATGAGCAGTTCTTC. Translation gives CSVVFGTHNNEQFF.

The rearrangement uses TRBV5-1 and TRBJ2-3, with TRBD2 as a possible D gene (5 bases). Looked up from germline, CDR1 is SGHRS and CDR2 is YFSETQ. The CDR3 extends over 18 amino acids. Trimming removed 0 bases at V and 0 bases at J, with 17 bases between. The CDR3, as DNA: TGCGCCAGCAGCTTGGCCGGGGTAGTGCCTCCTAGCACAGATACGCAGTATTTT. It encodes CASSLAGVVPPSTDTQYF.

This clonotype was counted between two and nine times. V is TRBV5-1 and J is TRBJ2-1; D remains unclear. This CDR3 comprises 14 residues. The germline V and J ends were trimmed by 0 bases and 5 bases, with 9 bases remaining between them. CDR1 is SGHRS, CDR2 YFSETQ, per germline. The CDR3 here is CASSLARSNNEQFF. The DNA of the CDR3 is TGCGCCAGCAGCTTGGCCAGATCAAACAATGAGCAGTTCTTC. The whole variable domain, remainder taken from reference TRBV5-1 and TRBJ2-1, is KAGVTQTPRYLIKTRGQQVTLSCSPISGHRSVSWYQQTPGQGLQFLFEYFSETQRNKGNFPGRFSGRQFSNSRSEMNVSTLELGDSALYLCASSLARSNNEQFFGPGTRLTVL.

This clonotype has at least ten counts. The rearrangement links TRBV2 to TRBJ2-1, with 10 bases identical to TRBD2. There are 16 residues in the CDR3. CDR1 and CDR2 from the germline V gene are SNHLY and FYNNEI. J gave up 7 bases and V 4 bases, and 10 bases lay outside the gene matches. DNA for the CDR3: TGTGCCAGCAGTGTCAATCTAGCGGGGGCCGGTAATGAGCAGTTCTTC. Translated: CASSVNLAGAGNEQFF.

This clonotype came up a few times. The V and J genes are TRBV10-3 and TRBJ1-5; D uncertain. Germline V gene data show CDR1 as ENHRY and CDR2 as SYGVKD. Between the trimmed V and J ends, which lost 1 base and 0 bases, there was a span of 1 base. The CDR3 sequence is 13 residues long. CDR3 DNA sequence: TGTGCCATCAGTGAGTATAGCAATCAGCCCCAGCATTTT. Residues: CAISEYSNQPQHF.

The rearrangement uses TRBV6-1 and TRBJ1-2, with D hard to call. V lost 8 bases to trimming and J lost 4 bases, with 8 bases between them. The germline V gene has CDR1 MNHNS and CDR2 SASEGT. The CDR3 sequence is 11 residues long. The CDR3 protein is CASAFIYGYTF. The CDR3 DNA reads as TGTGCCAGCGCTTTCATCTATGGCTACACCTTC.

CDR3 protein: CASSLGGGAYEQYV. The CDR3 nucleotides read TGTGCCAGCAGCTTAGGGGGCGGAGCCTACGAGCAGTACGTC. The chain combines TRBV7-9 with TRBJ2-7; D is possibly TRBD1 (5 bases). Germline-derived CDR1 and CDR2 are SEHNR and FQNEAQ (reference sequence). V was pared by 1 base and J by 2 bases, with 9 bases between. The CDR3 has 14 amino acids.

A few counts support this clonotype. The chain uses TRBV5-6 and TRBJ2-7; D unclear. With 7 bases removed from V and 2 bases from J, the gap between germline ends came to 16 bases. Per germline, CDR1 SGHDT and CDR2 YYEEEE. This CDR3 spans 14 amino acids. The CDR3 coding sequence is TGTGCCAGCGCCTTCTCCTGGGATCCCTACGAGCAGTACTTC. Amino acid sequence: CASAFSWDPYEQYF.

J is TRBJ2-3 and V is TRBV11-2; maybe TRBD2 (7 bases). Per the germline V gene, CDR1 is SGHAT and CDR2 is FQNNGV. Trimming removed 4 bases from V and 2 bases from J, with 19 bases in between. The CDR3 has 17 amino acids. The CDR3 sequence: CASSSWLGGALTDTQYF. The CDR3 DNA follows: TGTGCCAGCAGCTCCTGGTTGGGGGGGGCCCTCACAGATACGCAGTATTTT. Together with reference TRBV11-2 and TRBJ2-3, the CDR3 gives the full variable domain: EAGVAQSPRYKIIEKRQSVAFWCNPISGHATLYWYQQILGQGPKLLIQFQNNGVVDDSQLPKDRFSAERLKGVDSTLKIQPAKLEDSAVYLCASSSWLGGALTDTQYFGPGTRLTVL.

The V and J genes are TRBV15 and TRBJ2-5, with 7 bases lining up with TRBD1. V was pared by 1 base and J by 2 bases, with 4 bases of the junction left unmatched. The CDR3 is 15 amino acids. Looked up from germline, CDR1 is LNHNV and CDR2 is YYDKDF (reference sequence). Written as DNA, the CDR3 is TGTGCCACCAGCAGAGTTGAGACAGGGCAAGAGACCCAGTACTTC. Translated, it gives CATSRVETGQETQYF.

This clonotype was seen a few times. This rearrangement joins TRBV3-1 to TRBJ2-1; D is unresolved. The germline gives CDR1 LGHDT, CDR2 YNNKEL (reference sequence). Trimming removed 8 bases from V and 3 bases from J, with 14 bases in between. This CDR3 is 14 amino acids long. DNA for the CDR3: TGTGCCAGCTCACACACGGCACACTACAATGAGCAGTTCTTC. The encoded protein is CASSHTAHYNEQFF.

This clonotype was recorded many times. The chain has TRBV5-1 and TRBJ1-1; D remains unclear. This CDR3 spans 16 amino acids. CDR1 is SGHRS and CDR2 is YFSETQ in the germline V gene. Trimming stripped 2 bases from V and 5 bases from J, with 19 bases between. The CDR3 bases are TGCGCCAGCAGCTTTGAGACCAAAATGCGATTTACTGAAGCTTTCTTT. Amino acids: CASSFETKMRFTEAFF.

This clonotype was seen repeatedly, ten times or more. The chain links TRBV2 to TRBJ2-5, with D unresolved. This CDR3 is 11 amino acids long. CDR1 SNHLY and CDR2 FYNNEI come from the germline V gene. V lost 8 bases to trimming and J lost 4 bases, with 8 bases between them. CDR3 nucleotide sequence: TGTGCCAGCGCGGCGAGAGAGACCCAGTACTTC. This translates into CASAARETQYF. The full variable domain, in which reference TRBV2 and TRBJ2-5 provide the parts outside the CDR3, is EPEVTQTPSHQVTQMGQEVILRCVPISNHLYFYWYRQILGQKVEFLVSFYNNEISEKSEIFDDQFSVERPDGSNFTLKIRSTKLEDSAMYFCASAARETQYFGPGTRLLVL.

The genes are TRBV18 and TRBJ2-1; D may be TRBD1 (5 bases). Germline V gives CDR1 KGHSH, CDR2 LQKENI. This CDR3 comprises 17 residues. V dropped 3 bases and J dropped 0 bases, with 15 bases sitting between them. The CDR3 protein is CASSPPGQKSSYNEQFF. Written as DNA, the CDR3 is TGTGCCAGCTCACCCCCAGGGCAGAAAAGCTCCTACAATGAGCAGTTCTTC.

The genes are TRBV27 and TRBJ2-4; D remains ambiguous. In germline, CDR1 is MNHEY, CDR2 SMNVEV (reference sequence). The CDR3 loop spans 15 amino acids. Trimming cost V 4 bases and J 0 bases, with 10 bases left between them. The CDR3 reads CASSSPRVAKNIQYF. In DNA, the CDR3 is TGTGCCAGCAGTTCCCCCAGAGTAGCCAAAAACATTCAGTACTTC.

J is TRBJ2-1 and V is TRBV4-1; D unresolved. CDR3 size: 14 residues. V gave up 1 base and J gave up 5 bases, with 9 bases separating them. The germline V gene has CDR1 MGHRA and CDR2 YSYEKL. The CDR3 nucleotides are TGCGCCAGCAGCCAAGGGCTAGTAGACAATGAGCAGTTCTTC. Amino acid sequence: CASSQGLVDNEQFF.

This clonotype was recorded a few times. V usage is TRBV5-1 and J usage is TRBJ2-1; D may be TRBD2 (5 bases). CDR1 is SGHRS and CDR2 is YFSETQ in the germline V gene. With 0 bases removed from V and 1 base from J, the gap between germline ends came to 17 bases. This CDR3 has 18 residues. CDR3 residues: CASSLASLYPGSYNEQFF. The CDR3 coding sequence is TGCGCCAGCAGCTTGGCCTCCCTCTATCCGGGGTCCTACAATGAGCAGTTCTTC. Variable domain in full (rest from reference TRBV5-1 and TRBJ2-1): KAGVTQTPRYLIKTRGQQVTLSCSPISGHRSVSWYQQTPGQGLQFLFEYFSETQRNKGNFPGRFSGRQFSNSRSEMNVSTLELGDSALYLCASSLASLYPGSYNEQFFGPGTRLTVL.

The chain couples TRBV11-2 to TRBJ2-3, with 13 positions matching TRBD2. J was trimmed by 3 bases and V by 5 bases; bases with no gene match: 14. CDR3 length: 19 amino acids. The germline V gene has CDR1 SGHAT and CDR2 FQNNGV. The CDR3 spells CASSPPWGTSGIHTDTQYF. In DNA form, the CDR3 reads TGTGCCAGCAGCCCCCCCTGGGGGACTAGCGGGATCCATACAGATACGCAGTATTTT.

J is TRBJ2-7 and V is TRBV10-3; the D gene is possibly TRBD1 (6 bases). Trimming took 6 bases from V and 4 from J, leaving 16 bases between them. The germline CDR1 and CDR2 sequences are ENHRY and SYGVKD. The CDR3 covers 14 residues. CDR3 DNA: TGTGCCATCAGCGGACAGCCCGGGATTTACGAGCAGTACTTC. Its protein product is CAISGQPGIYEQYF.

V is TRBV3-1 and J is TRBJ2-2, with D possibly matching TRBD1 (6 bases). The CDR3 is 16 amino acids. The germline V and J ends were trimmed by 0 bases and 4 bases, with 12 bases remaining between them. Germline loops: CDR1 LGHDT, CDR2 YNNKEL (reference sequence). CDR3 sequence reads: CASSQDLNRATGELFF. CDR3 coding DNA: TGTGCCAGCAGCCAAGATCTCAACAGGGCCACCGGGGAGCTGTTTTTT.

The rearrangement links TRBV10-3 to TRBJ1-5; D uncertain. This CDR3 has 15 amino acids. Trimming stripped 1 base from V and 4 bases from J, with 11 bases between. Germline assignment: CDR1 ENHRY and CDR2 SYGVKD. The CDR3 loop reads CAISEFPGENQPQHF. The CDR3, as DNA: TGTGCCATCAGTGAGTTTCCTGGGGAAAATCAGCCCCAGCATTTT.

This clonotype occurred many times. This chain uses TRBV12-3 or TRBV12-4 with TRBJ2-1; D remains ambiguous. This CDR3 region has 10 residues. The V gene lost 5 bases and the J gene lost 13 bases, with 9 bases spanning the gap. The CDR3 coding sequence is TGTGCCAGCAGTAGGGCGTCTCAGTTCTTC. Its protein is CASSRASQFF.